The 22 T cell receptor beta chains presented below share a single source sample, sequenced in a study of shared clonotypes between healthy human individuals (TCRdb year 2020). Libraries were made using the immunoSEQ multiplex PCR assay. This is the immuneACCESS table as TCRdb keeps it, with only in-frame sequences that have V and J called. A part of the clones is gone; compared with another copy, unresolved V genes explain less than half, and the rest is unexplained. The sample has millions of clones on record, 90% to 95% of them singletons. In total, the top ten clones hold roughly 0.13% of the sample. Sequencing was performed on naive CD4+ T cells sorted from blood. The sample's cell subset or site label is to be understood as: CD45RA+ positively selected. These receptors were collected from a man between 18 and 29 years old in good health.

In its sample, this clone was seen once. The rearrangement uses TRBV27 and TRBJ1-6, with no clear D. The CDR3 is 18 amino acids. Germline V gene lookup returns CDR1 MNHEY and CDR2 SMNVEV (reference sequence). Trimming took off 6 bases at V and 0 bases at J, with 18 bases between the two ends. In nucleotides, the CDR3 is TGTGCCAGCAGCCTCCGGTCTTCGTCTAGCTCCTATAATTCACCCCTCCACTTT. Amino acids: CASSLRSSSSSYNSPLHF.

This clone was seen only once. The rearrangement uses TRBV15 and TRBJ2-2, with TRBD1 identical over 7 bases. The CDR3 has 14 residues. The germline gives CDR1 LNHNV, CDR2 YYDKDF (reference sequence). The J segment lost 3 bases and the V segment lost 3 bases, leaving 1 base of the junction unmatched. CDR3 in DNA: TGTGCCACCAGCAGCGGACAGGACACCGGGGAGCTGTTTTTT. Amino acids: CATSSGQDTGELFF.

The sample holds one count of this clone. This rearrangement joins TRBV5-1 to TRBJ1-4, with D possibly matching TRBD1 (6 bases). The CDR3 runs to 15 residues. Per germline, CDR1 SGHRS and CDR2 YFSETQ. Trimming removed 4 bases at V and 8 bases at J, with 18 bases between. Here the CDR3 reads CASSLLGGAEEKLFF. Here the CDR3 DNA reads TGCGCCAGCAGCCTCCTTGGGGGGGCCGAGGAAAAACTGTTTTTT.

The chain uses TRBV21-1 and TRBJ2-7; the D call TRBD2 from the table was never checked on the DNA. TRBV21-1 is marked as a pseudogene. The CDR3 is made up of 15 amino acids. This CDR3 reads CASSSSIGGLDEQYF. The CDR3, as DNA: TGTGCCAGCAGCTCTTCTATAGGAGGGCTCGACGAGCAGTACTTC.

The chain is built from TRBV5-1 and TRBJ2-1; D is uncertain. This CDR3 region has 12 residues. Trimming shortened V by 6 bases and J by 9 bases, and 13 bases separated the two germline ends. Germline V gene sequence: CDR1 SGHRS, CDR2 YFSETQ. Written as DNA, the CDR3 is TGCGCCAGCAAACTGTGGACGGGTGAGCAGTTCTTC. Amino acids: CASKLWTGEQFF.

This CDR3 reads CAWTYTSGRQETQYF. CDR3 in DNA: TGTGCCTGGACCTATACTAGCGGGAGGCAAGAGACCCAGTACTTC. The chain employs TRBV30 and TRBJ2-5; the match to TRBD2 covers 12 bases. CDR1 GTSNPN and CDR2 SVGIG come from the germline V gene (reference sequence). This CDR3 has 15 residues. The V segment lost 4 bases and the J segment 2 bases; nucleotides outside the gene matches: 5.

The genes are TRBV19 and TRBJ2-3; 11 positions agree with TRBD2. CDR1 is LNHDA, CDR2 SQIVND, per germline (reference sequence). With V trimmed by 2 bases and J by 4 bases, 11 bases remained unmatched. The CDR3 is 18 residues long. The chain's CDR3 is CASSIRSGRAHGPDTQYF. The CDR3 DNA reads TGTGCCAGTAGTATACGTAGCGGGAGGGCCCATGGTCCAGATACGCAGTATTTT.

The gene calls are TRBV6-1 and TRBJ2-2; 7 bases fit TRBD1. The CDR3 is made up of 14 amino acids. The trim removed 6 bases at V and 1 base at J, leaving 2 bases unmatched. Per the germline V gene, CDR1 is MNHNS and CDR2 is SASEGT. CDR3 nucleotides: TGTGCCAGCAGAGACAGGGAGAACACCGGGGAGCTGTTTTTT. Its protein is CASRDRENTGELFF.

CDR3 sequence: CASSASSGLLPYEQYF. CDR3 bases: TGCGCCAGCAGCGCGTCTAGCGGACTCCTCCCCTACGAGCAGTACTTC. This chain links TRBV5-1 with TRBJ2-7; 7 bases are shared with TRBD2. The germline gives CDR1 SGHRS, CDR2 YFSETQ. The CDR3 spans 16 residues. V lost 4 bases to trimming and J lost 2 bases; unmatched junction nucleotides: 12.

The J gene is TRBJ1-6, the V gene TRBV7-2; a weak D match, TRBD1 (5 bases). Trimming took 5 bases from V and 14 from J, leaving 16 bases between them. Germline CDR1 SGHTA, CDR2 FQGNSA. This CDR3 contains 13 residues. DNA of the CDR3: TGTGCCAGCAGCCTACTTCAGGGTAGGTCCCTCCACTTT. Residues: CASSLLQGRSLHF.

V usage is TRBV4-2 and J usage is TRBJ2-1; D possibly corresponds to TRBD2 (6 bases). This CDR3 has 19 residues. CDR1 LGHNA and CDR2 YNFKEQ come from the germline V gene. The V end was cut by 0 bases, the J end by 4 bases, with 22 bases between. DNA of the CDR3: TGTGCCAGCAGCCAAGATAACCTACCAGACTGGGAGGATTACAATGAGCAGTTCTTC. It is translated as CASSQDNLPDWEDYNEQFF.

The chain has TRBV4-1 and TRBJ2-4, with 8 positions matching TRBD1. The CDR3 covers 15 residues. V shed 1 base, J shed 1 base, and the junction held 0 bases outside the gene matches. Germline assignment: CDR1 MGHRA and CDR2 YSYEKL. DNA for the CDR3: TGCGCCAGCAGCCAAGGGGACAGGGCCAAAAACATTCAGTACTTC. Translation gives CASSQGDRAKNIQYF.

J is TRBJ2-5 and V is TRBV2, with D perhaps matching TRBD1 or TRBD2 (5 bases each). Germline V gene data show CDR1 as SNHLY and CDR2 as FYNNEI. The CDR3 covers 13 residues. Trimming shortened V by 6 bases and J by 3 bases, and 11 bases separated the two germline ends. The CDR3 DNA sequence: TGTGCCAGCAGGGGGACGTGGGAAGAGACCCAGTACTTC. It yields the protein CASRGTWEETQYF.

This chain links TRBV19 with TRBJ1-1; 7 bases fit TRBD1. This CDR3 spans 11 amino acids. Germline-derived CDR1 and CDR2 are LNHDA and SQIVND (reference sequence). J gave up 11 bases and V 4 bases, and 4 bases lay outside the gene matches. The CDR3 sequence: CASSNRGMAFF. The CDR3 nucleotides are TGTGCCAGTAGTAACAGGGGTATGGCTTTCTTT.

The chain joins TRBV16 to TRBJ2-7; D is unresolved. Looked up from germline, CDR1 is KGHSY and CDR2 is FQNENV. The V gene lost 0 bases and the J gene lost 6 bases, with 9 bases spanning the gap. This CDR3 has 13 amino acids. The CDR3 loop reads CASSQSRQFEQYF. The CDR3 bases are TGTGCCAGCAGCCAATCTAGGCAGTTCGAGCAGTACTTC. Full variable domain (remainder filled in from reference TRBV16 and TRBJ2-7): GEEVAQTPKHLVRGEGQKAKLYCAPIKGHSYVFWYQQVLKNEFKFLISFQNENVFDETGMPKERFSAKCLPNSPCSLEIQATKLEDSAVYFCASSQSRQFEQYFGPGTRLTVT.

The CDR3 reads CASSLTGGFYEQYF. CDR3 nucleotides: TGTGCCAGCAGCTTGACAGGGGGGTTCTACGAGCAGTACTTC. V usage is TRBV7-2 and J usage is TRBJ2-7; 9 positions agree with TRBD1. The germline CDR1 and CDR2 sequences are SGHTA and FQGNSA. The CDR3 has 14 amino acids. The V gene end was trimmed by 3 bases and the J gene end by 3 bases; junction bases not matched to a gene: 3.

This clone was seen just once. The chain couples TRBV7-9 to TRBJ1-5, with D possibly matching TRBD1 (5 bases). From germline, CDR1 is SEHNR and CDR2 FQNEAQ (reference sequence). The CDR3 sequence is 16 residues long. The V end lost 5 bases, the J end lost 6 bases, and 20 bases lay between the germline ends. CDR3 sequence reads: CASSRRLGDSGQPQHF. CDR3 sequence (DNA): TGTGCCAGCAGCCGGCGTCTAGGGGATTCGGGTCAGCCCCAGCATTTT.

The rearrangement links TRBV6-1 to TRBJ1-4; D not resolved. Between the trimmed V and J ends, which lost 9 bases and 0 bases, there was a span of 11 bases. The CDR3 is 14 amino acids. The V gene's germline CDR1 is MNHNS and CDR2 SASEGT. DNA of the CDR3: TGTGCCAGTGGAGACGCGGCAACTAATGAAAAACTGTTTTTT. It specifies CASGDAATNEKLFF.

Note on this clone: Distinct nucleotide sequences in the sample also encode this CDR3. This chain uses TRBV5-1 with TRBJ2-5; D is perhaps TRBD1 (6 bases). Per germline, CDR1 SGHRS and CDR2 YFSETQ. The CDR3 loop spans 15 amino acids. V was trimmed by 4 bases and J by 0 bases, leaving 13 bases between them. This chain's CDR3 is CASSEDSWYQETQYF. CDR3 bases: TGCGCCAGCAGCGAGGACAGTTGGTACCAAGAGACCCAGTACTTC.

The rearrangement links TRBV27 to TRBJ1-5; 9 bases match TRBD1. The CDR3 extends over 14 amino acids. In germline, CDR1 is MNHEY, CDR2 SMNVEV (reference sequence). The J segment lost 2 bases and the V segment lost 6 bases, leaving 2 bases of the junction unmatched. This chain's CDR3 is CASRRTGGNQPQHF. The CDR3 nucleotides read TGTGCCAGCAGGAGGACAGGGGGCAATCAGCCCCAGCATTTT.

This chain joins TRBV10-3 and TRBJ2-1; 7 bases line up with TRBD2. The CDR3 loop spans 16 amino acids. In germline, CDR1 is ENHRY, CDR2 SYGVKD. The V segment lost 2 bases and the J segment 8 bases; nucleotides outside the gene matches: 12. CDR3 residues: CAISERLAGGGDEQFF. CDR3 DNA: TGTGCCATCAGTGAGAGACTAGCTGGGGGAGGCGATGAGCAGTTCTTC.

The rearrangement joins TRBV5-1 to TRBJ2-7; possibly TRBD2 for D (6 bases). The germline CDR1 and CDR2 sequences are SGHRS and YFSETQ. This CDR3 is built from 15 residues. Trimming stripped 1 base from V and 0 bases from J, with 11 bases between. As DNA, the CDR3 is TGCGCCAGCAGCTTGCTCAGCGGGTTCTCCTACGAGCAGTACTTC. Translating gives CASSLLSGFSYEQYF.